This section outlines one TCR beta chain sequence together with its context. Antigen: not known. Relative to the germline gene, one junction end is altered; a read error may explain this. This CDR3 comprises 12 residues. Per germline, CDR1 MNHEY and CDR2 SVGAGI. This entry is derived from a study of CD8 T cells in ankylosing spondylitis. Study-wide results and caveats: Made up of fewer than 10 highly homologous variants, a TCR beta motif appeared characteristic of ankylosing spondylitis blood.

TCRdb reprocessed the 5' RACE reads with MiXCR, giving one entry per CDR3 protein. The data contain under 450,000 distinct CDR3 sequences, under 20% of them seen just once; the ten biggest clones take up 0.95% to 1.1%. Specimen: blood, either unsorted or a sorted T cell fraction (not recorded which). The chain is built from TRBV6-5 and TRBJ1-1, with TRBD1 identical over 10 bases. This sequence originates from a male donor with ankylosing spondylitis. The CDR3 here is CASSYGGQGILF. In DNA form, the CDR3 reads TGTGCCAGCAGTTACGGGGGACAGGGGATATTATTT.